These T cell receptor beta chains were read from a single sample in a study of T cell responses to AZD1222 COVID-19 vaccine. TCRdb's copy holds only in-frame clones and misses some; the assay was immunoSEQ multiplex PCR. The profile shows 60,000 to 90,000 clones, 87% of them singletons. The sample here was peripheral blood, taken 28 days after the second AZD1222 dose. The receptors stem from an adult who received the AZD1222 COVID-19 vaccine. The CDR3 runs from the conserved cysteine through the conserved F or W. D genes are given only for firm matches. Expanded clones get a size class; other rows say once, few or many, or leave the size out.

clone_size j_call d_call v_call cdr3_aa cdr3_nt
. TRBJ1-5 . TRBV3-1/TRBV3-2 CASSQDSLFGSGSLPQHF TGTGCCAGCAGCCAAGATAGTCTCTTCGGGTCAGGGAGCTTGCCCCAGCATTTT
once TRBJ2-2 . TRBV6-2/TRBV6-3 CASSYDGTGELFF TGTGCCAGCAGTTACGACGGGACCGGGGAGCTGTTTTTT
. TRBJ2-3 TRBD2 TRBV6-4 CASSDTSGGADTQYF TGTGCCAGCAGTGACACTAGCGGGGGGGCAGATACGCAGTATTTT
. TRBJ1-5 . TRBV21-1 CASFWDGDYNQPQHF TGTGCCAGTTTTTGGGACGGAGATTACAATCAGCCCCAGCATTTT
. TRBJ1-1 . TRBV5-4 CASSRRGTNTEAFF TGTGCCAGCAGCCGCCGGGGGACGAACACTGAAGCTTTCTTT
. TRBJ1-4 . TRBV15 CATSRDLGKNEKLFF TGTGCCACCAGCAGAGATCTAGGGAAAAATGAAAAACTGTTTTTT
. TRBJ2-1 TRBD2 TRBV19 CASSIQGLANNEQFF TGTGCCAGTAGTATCCAGGGACTAGCAAACAATGAGCAGTTCTTC
. TRBJ1-6 . TRBV28 CASLGESYNSPLHF TGTGCCAGTTTGGGAGAGAGCTATAATTCACCCCTCCACTTT
. TRBJ1-5 TRBD1 TRBV7-9 CASSRDRDNQPQHF TGTGCCAGCAGCCGAGACAGGGACAATCAGCCCCAGCATTTT
. TRBJ1-3 . TRBV29-1 CSVDEGRAGNTIYF TGCAGCGTTGACGAGGGGAGGGCTGGAAACACCATATATTTT
. TRBJ2-1 . TRBV4-1 CASSHQPGSEQFF TGCGCCAGCAGCCATCAGCCGGGCAGTGAGCAGTTCTTC
once TRBJ1-5 . TRBV12-1 CASSPDRVNQPQHF TGTGCCAGCAGCCCCGACAGGGTCAATCAGCCCCAGCATTTT
. TRBJ1-6 . TRBV2 CASSVDGVNSPLHF TGTGCCAGCAGTGTGGACGGGGTGAATTCACCCCTCCACTTT
. TRBJ1-5 . TRBV5-1 CASSFRGGNQPQHF TGCGCCAGCAGCTTTAGAGGCGGTAATCAGCCCCAGCATTTT
. TRBJ2-7 . TRBV7-2 CASSLGVGNPYEQYF TGTGCCAGCAGCTTAGGAGTTGGCAACCCCTACGAGCAGTACTTC
. TRBJ2-7 . TRBV6-5 CATSTSYEQYF TGTGCCACCTCAACGTCCTACGAGCAGTACTTC
few TRBJ1-1 TRBD1 TRBV19 CASSLRDRGKAFF TGTGCCAGTAGTCTCCGGGACAGGGGAAAAGCTTTCTTT
. TRBJ2-2 TRBD1 TRBV10-2 CATRHGFQDRGRVGELFF TGCGCCACCCGTCACGGTTTTCAGGACAGGGGGCGGGTCGGGGAGCTGTTTTTT
. TRBJ1-1 . TRBV5-1 CASTLRTGTDTEAFF TGCGCCAGCACCTTACGTACAGGGACGGACACTGAAGCTTTCTTT
. TRBJ2-1 . TRBV2 CASSEGWYGGSDNEQFF TGTGCCAGCAGTGAAGGGTGGTACGGGGGAAGTGACAATGAGCAGTTCTTC
. TRBJ2-3 . TRBV5-1 CASSGGLITDTQYF TGCGCCAGCAGCGGGGGACTCATCACAGATACGCAGTATTTT
. TRBJ1-2 . TRBV30 CAWSTSGANYGYTF TGTGCCTGGAGTACCTCCGGGGCCAACTATGGCTACACCTTC
. TRBJ2-7 . TRBV30 CAWRGPGFSYEQYF TGTGCCTGGAGAGGTCCCGGGTTTTCCTACGAGCAGTACTTC
. TRBJ1-6 TRBD1 TRBV27 CASRIQGLNSPLHF TGTGCCAGCAGAATACAGGGGTTGAATTCACCCCTCCACTTT
once TRBJ2-1 . TRBV7-2 CASSSPLGDQFF TGTGCCAGCAGCTCGCCTCTCGGGGATCAGTTCTTC
. TRBJ2-7 TRBD1 TRBV30 CAWNRQGAHEQYF TGTGCCTGGAACCGACAGGGTGCGCACGAGCAGTACTTC
. TRBJ1-3 . TRBV6-6 CASRRGSGGLGNTIYF TGTGCCAGCAGGAGGGGGTCGGGGGGACTTGGAAACACCATATATTTT
. TRBJ2-1 TRBD2 TRBV30 CAWSRLAVHGEQFF TGTGCCTGGAGTCGGCTAGCGGTCCATGGCGAGCAGTTCTTC
. TRBJ1-2 . TRBV4-3 CASSQEVGYGYTF TGCGCCAGCAGCCAAGAGGTGGGTTATGGCTACACCTTC
once TRBJ2-1 . TRBV7-8 CASSVKGNEQFF TGTGCCAGCAGCGTGAAGGGAAATGAGCAGTTCTTC
. TRBJ2-1 TRBD1 TRBV4-3 CASSQIAGQVGQFF TGCGCCAGCAGCCAAATAGCAGGACAGGTTGGGCAGTTCTTC
. TRBJ1-1 TRBD1 TRBV7-9 CASSLDPGQGNTEAFF TGTGCCAGCAGCTTAGACCCCGGACAGGGGAACACTGAAGCTTTCTTT
. TRBJ1-4 . TRBV5-1 CASTRDNPTEEKLFF TGCGCCAGCACCCGGGACAACCCAACTGAGGAAAAACTGTTTTTT
few TRBJ1-5 TRBD1 TRBV4-1 CASSQPRTGPNQPQHF TGCGCCAGCAGCCAACCCCGGACAGGGCCCAATCAGCCCCAGCATTTT
. TRBJ1-1 TRBD1 TRBV2 CASSVGTVLAEAFF TGTGCCAGCAGCGTTGGGACAGTACTCGCTGAAGCTTTCTTT
. TRBJ1-6 . TRBV14 CASNPGGNSPLHF TGTGCCAGCAACCCAGGCGGTAATTCACCCCTCCACTTT
. TRBJ2-1 TRBD2 TRBV6-1 CASSAGLAGGLIEQFF TGTGCCAGCAGTGCCGGACTAGCGGGGGGGCTCATTGAGCAGTTCTTC
. TRBJ2-7 . TRBV28 CASSPRGIGWSYEQYF TGTGCCAGCAGTCCAAGGGGTATAGGGTGGTCCTACGAGCAGTACTTC